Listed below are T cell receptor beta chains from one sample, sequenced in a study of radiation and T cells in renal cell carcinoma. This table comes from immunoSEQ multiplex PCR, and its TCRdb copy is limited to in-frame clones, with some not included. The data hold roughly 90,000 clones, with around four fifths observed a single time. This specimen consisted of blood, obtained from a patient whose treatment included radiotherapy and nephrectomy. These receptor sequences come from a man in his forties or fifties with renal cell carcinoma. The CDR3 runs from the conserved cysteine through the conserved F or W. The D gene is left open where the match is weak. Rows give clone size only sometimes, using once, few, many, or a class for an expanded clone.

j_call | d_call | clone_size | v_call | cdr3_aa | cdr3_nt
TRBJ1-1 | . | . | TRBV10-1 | CASSDPGITEAFF | TGCGCCAGCAGTGACCCAGGGATCACTGAAGCTTTCTTT
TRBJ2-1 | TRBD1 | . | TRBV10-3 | CAISDPRQGNNEQFF | TGTGCCATCAGTGATCCCCGACAGGGTAACAATGAGCAGTTCTTC
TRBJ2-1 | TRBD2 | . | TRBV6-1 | CASRTGGGNEQFF | TGTGCCAGCAGGACAGGCGGGGGGAATGAGCAGTTCTTC
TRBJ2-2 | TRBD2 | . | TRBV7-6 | CASSSGLAGTANTGELFF | TGTGCCAGCAGCTCCGGACTAGCGGGTACCGCGAACACCGGGGAGCTGTTTTTT
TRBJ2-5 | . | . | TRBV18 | CASSPPGGETQYF | TGTGCCAGCTCACCACCGGGGGGAGAGACCCAGTACTTC
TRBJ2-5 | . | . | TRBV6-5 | CASSGGPTYQETQYF | TGTGCCAGCAGTGGGGGACCTACGTACCAAGAGACCCAGTACTTC
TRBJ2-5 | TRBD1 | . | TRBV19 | CARMKPGQGAETQYF | TGTGCCAGAATGAAGCCGGGACAGGGTGCGGAGACCCAGTACTTC
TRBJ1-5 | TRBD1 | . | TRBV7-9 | CASSRGTEPNQPQHF | TGTGCCAGCAGCCGAGGGACAGAGCCCAATCAGCCCCAGCATTTT
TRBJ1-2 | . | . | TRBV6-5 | CASSYSRGDGYTF | TGTGCCAGCAGTTACTCACGAGGGGATGGCTACACCTTC
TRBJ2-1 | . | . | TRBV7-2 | CASSFSRKGQFF | TGTGCCAGCAGCTTCTCTAGAAAGGGGCAGTTCTTC
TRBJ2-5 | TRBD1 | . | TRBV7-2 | CASSRRRGPQETQYF | TGTGCCAGCAGCCGACGCAGGGGGCCCCAAGAGACCCAGTACTTC
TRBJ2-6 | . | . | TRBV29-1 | CSVLAAGANVLTF | TGCAGCGTTCTGGCGGCCGGGGCCAACGTCCTGACTTTC
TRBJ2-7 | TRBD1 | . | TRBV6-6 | CASRTGTGVYEQYF | TGTGCCAGCAGAACCGGGACAGGGGTGTACGAGCAGTACTTC
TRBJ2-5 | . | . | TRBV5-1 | CASSLDGGETQYF | TGCGCCAGCAGCTTGGATGGGGGGGAGACCCAGTACTTC
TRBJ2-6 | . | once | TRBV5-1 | CASRERIGSTGANVLTF | TGCGCCAGCAGGGAACGAATTGGGAGTACTGGGGCCAACGTCCTGACTTTC
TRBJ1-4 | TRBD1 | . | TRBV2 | CASSSGTGWEKLFF | TGTGCCAGCAGTTCCGGGACAGGGTGGGAAAAACTGTTTTTT
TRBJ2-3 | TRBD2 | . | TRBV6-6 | CAIQGRTSGTPDTQYF | TGTGCCATTCAGGGAAGGACTAGCGGGACCCCAGATACGCAGTATTTT